These 9 T cell receptor beta chains were all obtained from the same sample, sequenced in a study of vaccination and CD4 T cells after COVID-19. The antigens for these receptors are not known. Regarding treatment: roughly ten-day PBMC culture with coronavirus spike peptide pools or control peptides (ViraFEST assay). An Oncomine TCR Beta short-read assay was used to sequence the DNA from cultured CD4+ T cells. TCRdb used MiXCR to reprocess the PCR reads, holding one entry per CDR3 protein. This repertoire shows 10,000 to 15,000 distinct CDR3 sequences, 60% found once; its top ten account for about 12%. The sequenced sample consisted of CD4+ T cells from blood, cultured in vitro. These receptors came from a human donor who had recovered from COVID-19.

The chain links TRBV11-2 to TRBJ2-7, with D unresolved. The CDR3 spans 14 residues. Germline CDR1 is SGHAT and CDR2 is FQNNGV. V was pared by 7 bases and J by 8 bases, with 21 bases between. DNA for the CDR3: TGTGCCAGCACCCACCCGGCTGGGCCTACGCAGCAGTACTTC. This encodes CASTHPAGPTQQYF. Filled out from reference TRBV11-2 and TRBJ2-7, the complete variable domain reads EAGVAQSPRYKIIEKRQSVAFWCNPISGHATLYWYQQILGQGPKLLIQFQNNGVVDDSQLPKDRFSAERLKGVDSTLKIQPAKLEDSAVYLCASTHPAGPTQQYFGPGTRLTVT.

The CDR3 spells CASRPSGRAKGGELFF. CDR3 bases: TGTGCCAGCAGACCCAGCGGGAGGGCCAAGGGCGGGGAGCTGTTTTTT. This chain connects TRBV6-1 to TRBJ2-2, with TRBD2 matching over 10 bases. V shed 6 bases and J 7 bases; nucleotides not matched to a gene: 11. Germline CDR1 MNHNS, CDR2 SASEGT. The CDR3 length is 16 residues.

The V call is TRBV11-2, the J call TRBJ2-5; 9 positions agree with TRBD1. Germline V gives CDR1 SGHAT, CDR2 FQNNGV. The CDR3 runs 17 residues. With V trimmed by 5 bases and J by 5 bases, 15 bases remained unmatched. The DNA of the CDR3 is TGTGCCAGCAGCCTAAAGACCGGGACAGGGCGACGGGAGACCCAGTACTTC. Translating it yields CASSLKTGTGRRETQYF. The complete variable domain, with remaining parts taken from reference TRBV11-2 and TRBJ2-5, reads EAGVAQSPRYKIIEKRQSVAFWCNPISGHATLYWYQQILGQGPKLLIQFQNNGVVDDSQLPKDRFSAERLKGVDSTLKIQPAKLEDSAVYLCASSLKTGTGRRETQYFGPGTRLLVL.

The DNA of the CDR3 is TGTGCCAGCAAGTGGGGGGCGAACACCGGGGAGCTGTTTTTT. Its translation: CASKWGANTGELFF. The rearrangement links TRBV2 to TRBJ2-2, with D possibly being TRBD2 (6 bases). The CDR3 extends over 14 amino acids. Deletions cut 7 bases from V and 0 bases from J, with 9 bases between. The V gene's germline CDR1 is SNHLY and CDR2 FYNNEI.

This clonotype was observed a handful of times. At one end the junction does not follow the germline gene, possibly because of a read error. The chain uses TRBV2 and TRBJ1-6; D is uncertain. Germline CDR1 and CDR2: SNHLY and FYNNEI. This CDR3 is built from 13 residues. The chain's CDR3 is CASNGNNNSPLHF. DNA for the CDR3: TGTGCCAGCAACGGGAATAATAATTCACCCCTCCATTTT.

This clonotype was detected a few times. The V and J genes are TRBV7-3 and TRBJ1-5; no firm D call. V was trimmed by 5 bases and J by 0 bases, leaving 5 bases between them. The germline CDR1 and CDR2 sequences are SGHTA and FQGTGA. The CDR3 length is 13 residues. Written as DNA, the CDR3 is TGTGCCAGCAGCCCCGATAGCAATCAGCCCCAGCATTTT. As protein: CASSPDSNQPQHF.

The chain recombines TRBV28 with TRBJ2-7; a possible D gene is TRBD2 (5 bases). CDR1 and CDR2 from the germline V gene are MDHEN and SYDVKM. This CDR3 is 16 amino acids long. The V end lost 2 bases, the J end lost 3 bases, and 17 bases lay between the germline ends. Here the CDR3 reads CASSLNNRGNSYEQYF. The CDR3 nucleotides are TGTGCCAGCAGTTTAAACAACCGGGGAAACAGCTACGAGCAGTACTTC.

This clonotype has just one count. This chain joins TRBV6-1 and TRBJ2-1; TRBD2 matches at 9 bases. Germline V gene data show CDR1 as MNHNS and CDR2 as SASEGT. The CDR3 runs 17 residues. V gave up 3 bases and J gave up 5 bases; unmatched junction bases: 11. The CDR3 region has the DNA TGTGCCAGCAGTGATTCATTTCCGGGACTAGCTCACAATGAGCAGTTCTTC. This gives the protein CASSDSFPGLAHNEQFF.

The chain links TRBV7-2 to TRBJ1-6, with 10 bases identical to TRBD1. The CDR3 length is 15 residues. Germline CDR1 reads SGHTA; CDR2 reads FQGNSA. V shed 5 bases and J 7 bases; nucleotides not matched to a gene: 5. The CDR3 sequence: CASSPRQGANSPLHF. DNA of the CDR3: TGTGCCAGCAGCCCCCGACAGGGGGCGAATTCACCCCTCCACTTT.